This is a list of T cell receptor beta chains from one sample in a study of blood T cell repertoires in COVID-19. Assay used: immunoSEQ multiplex PCR; TCRdb lists only in-frame clones, some missing. The data show 200,000 to 250,000 clones, 70% to 85% seen once. Sequences were obtained from PBMCs or T cells enriched from blood (not recorded which). The source is a woman aged 35 to 49 with acute COVID-19. CDR3s include the opening cysteine and the closing phenylalanine or tryptophan. D genes are given only for firm matches. Size tells how often a clone was seen (once, few, many) or the class of an expanded clone, and some rows leave it out.

d_gene	v_gene	j_gene	abundance	CDR3aa	CDR3nt
TRBD1	TRBV7-2	TRBJ2-7	.	CASSGGQPLPASYEQYF	TGTGCCAGCAGCGGGGGACAGCCTCTACCTGCCTCCTACGAGCAGTACTTC
TRBD1	TRBV5-1	TRBJ1-2	.	CASSTGTDHGYTF	TGCGCCAGCAGCACCGGGACAGATCATGGCTACACCTTC
.	TRBV5-1	TRBJ2-4	few	CASSLGGTVGDIQYF	TGCGCCAGCAGCTTAGGCGGAACCGTCGGGGACATTCAGTACTTC
.	TRBV7-3	TRBJ2-1	.	CASSTTGGSSYNEQFF	TGTGCCAGCAGCACAACGGGTGGGTCCTCCTACAATGAGCAGTTCTTC
.	TRBV24-1	TRBJ1-1	.	CATSDFRNTEAFF	TGTGCCACCAGTGATTTTAGGAACACTGAAGCTTTCTTT
.	TRBV6-1	TRBJ2-7	.	CASSEEGSSPFYEQYF	TGTGCCAGCAGTGAAGAGGGTTCTAGCCCCTTCTACGAGCAGTACTTC
.	TRBV7-6	TRBJ2-1	.	CASSPSQGWDEQFF	TGTGCCAGCAGCCCATCGCAGGGCTGGGATGAGCAGTTCTTC
.	TRBV5-6	TRBJ2-7	few	CASSSKTRNEYEQYF	TGTGCCAGCAGCTCTAAGACGAGGAACGAGTACGAGCAGTACTTC
TRBD1	TRBV28	TRBJ1-2	.	CASSLRKGARGYTF	TGTGCCAGCAGTTTAAGGAAGGGGGCACGGGGCTACACCTTC
.	TRBV9	TRBJ2-3	.	CASSVGASSTDTQYF	TGTGCCAGCAGCGTAGGGGCTAGCAGCACAGATACGCAGTATTTT
.	TRBV21-1	TRBJ1-6	few	CASSRQEVSPLHF	TGTGCCAGCAGCCGACAGGAGGTTTCACCCCTCCACTTT
TRBD1	TRBV19	TRBJ1-2	.	CASSTLRTGGSSNYGYTF	TGTGCCAGTAGTACCTTAAGGACAGGGGGCTCTTCTAACTATGGCTACACCTTC
.	TRBV4-1	TRBJ2-1	.	CASSPGALSSYNEQFF	TGCGCCAGCAGCCCGGGAGCATTGAGCTCCTACAATGAGCAGTTCTTC
.	TRBV7-3	TRBJ2-7	.	CASSLGPANEQYF	TGTGCCAGCAGCTTAGGGCCGGCGAACGAGCAGTACTTC
TRBD2	TRBV5-4	TRBJ2-1	.	CASSLASGGNNEQFF	TGTGCCAGCAGCTTGGCTAGCGGGGGTAACAATGAGCAGTTCTTC
TRBD1	TRBV6-5	TRBJ1-1	few	CASNRDRMNTEAFF	TGTGCCAGCAATCGGGACAGGATGAACACTGAAGCTTTCTTT
.	TRBV5-5	TRBJ2-7	few	CASSLEWAGDEQYF	TGTGCCAGCAGCTTGGAATGGGCAGGGGACGAGCAGTACTTC
TRBD2	TRBV11-2	TRBJ2-7	.	CASSFGLAGVQSYEQYF	TGTGCCAGCAGCTTCGGACTAGCGGGAGTGCAGTCCTACGAGCAGTACTTC
.	TRBV6-5	TRBJ2-3	.	CASISTGDTQYF	TGTGCCAGCATCTCGACAGGAGATACGCAGTATTTT
TRBD1	TRBV28	TRBJ1-2	.	CASSIPGQRRGYTF	TGTGCCAGCAGTATACCGGGACAGCGAAGAGGCTACACCTTC
.	TRBV5-1	TRBJ2-7	few	CASSLGTGSGYEQYF	TGCGCCAGCAGCTTGGGCACAGGGAGTGGCTACGAGCAGTACTTC
.	TRBV24-1	TRBJ2-3	.	CAASVHSGSTDTQYF	TGTGCCGCCAGTGTTCATAGCGGTAGCACAGATACGCAGTATTTT
TRBD2	TRBV24-1	TRBJ2-1	.	CATSDLGRGGRDEQFF	TGTGCCACCAGTGATTTGGGCCGGGGGGGCCGGGATGAGCAGTTCTTC
TRBD1	TRBV5-1	TRBJ1-1	.	CASSSPSHRGSSVFAEAFF	TGCGCCAGCAGCTCCCCCAGCCACAGGGGGAGTAGTGTCTTTGCTGAAGCTTTCTTT
.	TRBV11-2	TRBJ2-6	.	CASSLQLISGANVLTF	TGTGCCAGCAGCTTGCAACTGATCTCTGGGGCCAACGTCCTGACTTTC
TRBD2	TRBV5-1	TRBJ2-2	.	CASSGGLAGAPGELFF	TGCGCCAGCAGCGGGGGACTAGCGGGGGCCCCCGGGGAGCTGTTTTTT
TRBD2	TRBV18	TRBJ2-1	.	CASSPGTSGSLTSNEQFF	TGTGCCAGCTCACCTGGGACTAGCGGGAGCCTTACATCAAATGAGCAGTTCTTC
TRBD1	TRBV15	TRBJ1-1	once	CATSLRDREVAPEAFF	TGTGCCACCAGCCTCCGGGACAGGGAGGTGGCGCCTGAAGCTTTCTTT
TRBD2	TRBV11-1	TRBJ2-2	.	CASSLGGAGVPGELFF	TGTGCCAGCAGCTTAGGGGGAGCGGGAGTACCCGGGGAGCTGTTTTTT